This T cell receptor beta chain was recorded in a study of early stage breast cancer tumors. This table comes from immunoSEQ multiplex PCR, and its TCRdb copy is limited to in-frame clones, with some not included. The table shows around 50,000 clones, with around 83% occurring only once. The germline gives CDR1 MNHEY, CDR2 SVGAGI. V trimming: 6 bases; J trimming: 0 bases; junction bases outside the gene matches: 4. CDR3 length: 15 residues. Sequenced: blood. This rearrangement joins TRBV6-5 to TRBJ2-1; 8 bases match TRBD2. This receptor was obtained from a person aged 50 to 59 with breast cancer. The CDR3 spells CASSSLAASYNEQFF. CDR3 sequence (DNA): TGTGCCAGCAGCTCACTAGCGGCCTCCTACAATGAGCAGTTCTTC.